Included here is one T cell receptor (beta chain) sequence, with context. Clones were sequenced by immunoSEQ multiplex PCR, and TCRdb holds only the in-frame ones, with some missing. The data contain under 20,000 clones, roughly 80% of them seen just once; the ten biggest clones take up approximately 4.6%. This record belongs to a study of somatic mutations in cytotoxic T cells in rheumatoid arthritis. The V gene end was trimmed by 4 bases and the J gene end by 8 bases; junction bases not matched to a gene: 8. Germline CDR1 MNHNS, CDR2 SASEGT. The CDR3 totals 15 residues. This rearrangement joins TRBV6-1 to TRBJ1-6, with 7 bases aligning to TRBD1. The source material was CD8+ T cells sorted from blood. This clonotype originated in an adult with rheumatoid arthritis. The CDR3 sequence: CASSGSRQGYSPLHF. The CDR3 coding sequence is TGTGCCAGCAGTGGGAGCAGACAGGGATATTCACCCCTCCACTTT.